Listed here are 31 T cell receptor beta chains from one sample, sequenced in a study of radiotherapy plus CTLA-4 blockade in lung cancer. This table comes from immunoSEQ multiplex PCR, and its TCRdb copy is limited to in-frame clones, with some not included. Of 95,000 to 150,000 clones in the sample, 75% to 90% were seen once. The sample in question was peripheral blood, obtained from a patient treated with radiotherapy plus ipilimumab. Every receptor here comes from a human donor with non-small cell lung cancer that progressed on radiotherapy plus ipilimumab.

The J gene is TRBJ2-1, the V gene TRBV11-2; perhaps TRBD1 as D (6 bases). The CDR3 loop spans 17 amino acids. Trimming shortened V by 5 bases and J by 0 bases, and 17 bases separated the two germline ends. Germline V gene data show CDR1 as SGHAT and CDR2 as FQNNGV. CDR3 amino acids: CASSPFVGTSSYNEQFF. CDR3 nucleotide sequence: TGTGCCAGCAGCCCCTTCGTGGGGACATCCTCCTACAATGAGCAGTTCTTC.

The V gene is TRBV2, the J gene TRBJ1-5, with TRBD1 identical over 7 bases. The CDR3 has 14 residues. Trimming took 7 bases from V and 3 from J; bases not matched to a gene: 6. The germline gives CDR1 SNHLY, CDR2 FYNNEI. The chain's CDR3 is CASNTGVSNQPQHF. The CDR3, as DNA: TGTGCCAGCAACACAGGGGTCTCCAATCAGCCCCAGCATTTT.

The chain links TRBV11-2 to TRBJ2-1; 11 bases agree with TRBD2. Germline V gene sequence: CDR1 SGHAT, CDR2 FQNNGV. The CDR3 has 15 amino acids. Trimming cost V 4 bases and J 8 bases; bases outside gene matches: 7. CDR3 in amino acids: CASSSRLAGIYEQFF. In DNA, the CDR3 is TGTGCCAGCAGCTCTCGACTAGCGGGAATCTATGAGCAGTTCTTC.

The chain has TRBV5-4 and TRBJ2-1; D may correspond to TRBD1 or TRBD2 (5 bases each). Deletions cut 9 bases from V and 7 bases from J, with 17 bases between. The CDR3 is 13 residues long. Germline values: CDR1 SGHNT, CDR2 YYREEE (reference sequence). CDR3 loop: CAIREYGFNEQFF. As DNA, the CDR3 is TGTGCCATCAGGGAGTACGGGTTTAATGAGCAGTTCTTC.

V is TRBV10-3 and J is TRBJ2-5; 7 nucleotides agree with TRBD2. CDR3 length: 15 residues. Germline V gene sequence: CDR1 ENHRY, CDR2 SYGVKD. J was trimmed by 2 bases and V by 3 bases; bases with no gene match: 6. DNA for the CDR3: TGTGCCATCAGTGACTCGGGGGGACCGCAAGAGACCCAGTACTTC. This gives the protein CAISDSGGPQETQYF.

Comment on this clone: This specimen includes other DNA sequences encoding the same CDR3. This chain links TRBV11-2 with TRBJ2-7, with D possibly called TRBD1 or TRBD2 (5 bases each). The CDR3 contains 14 residues. Per germline, CDR1 SGHAT and CDR2 FQNNGV. V was pared by 5 bases and J by 1 base, with 12 bases between. The CDR3 reads CASSPRDGSYEQYF. The CDR3 DNA is TGTGCCAGCAGCCCCCGGGACGGATCCTACGAGCAGTACTTC.

This chain connects TRBV5-1 to TRBJ1-4, with a possible D match to TRBD1 (6 bases). The CDR3 consists of 15 residues. Germline CDR1 and CDR2: SGHRS and YFSETQ. Trimming took off 0 bases at V and 8 bases at J, with 14 bases between the two ends. CDR3 amino acids: CASSLVGGLGEKLFF. DNA for the CDR3: TGCGCCAGCAGCTTGGTCGGGGGGCTGGGAGAAAAACTGTTTTTT.

This sequence joins TRBV5-6 and TRBJ1-5; the match to TRBD1 covers 7 bases. Germline-derived CDR1 and CDR2 are SGHDT and YYEEEE. The V segment lost 4 bases and the J segment 5 bases; nucleotides outside the gene matches: 6. The CDR3 spans 14 residues. In DNA, the CDR3 is TGTGCCAGCAGCGAGGTTACAGGGGATCAGCCCCAGCATTTT. Its translation: CASSEVTGDQPQHF.

V and J are TRBV29-1 and TRBJ1-1; TRBD1 aligns across 7 bases. Germline V gene lookup returns CDR1 SQVTM and CDR2 ANQGSEA. V lost 5 bases and J lost 0; bases outside the gene matches: 9. The CDR3 is 15 residues long. CDR3 nucleotide sequence: TGCAGCGTTCCTAGGACAGGAAACATGAACACTGAAGCTTTCTTT. It is translated as CSVPRTGNMNTEAFF.

The chain uses TRBV28 and TRBJ2-7; 13 nucleotides match TRBD2. This CDR3 region has 18 residues. V shed 6 bases and J 2 bases; nucleotides not matched to a gene: 13. CDR1 and CDR2 (germline): MDHEN, SYDVKM. CDR3 nucleotide sequence: TGTGCCAGCAGACCCCAAGGACTAGCGGGAGAGGGGACCTACGAGCAGTACTTC. Residues: CASRPQGLAGEGTYEQYF.

The chain employs TRBV2 and TRBJ2-1, with D maybe TRBD2 (5 bases). Germline V CDR1 and CDR2: SNHLY, FYNNEI. Trimming left V 8 bases short and J 9 bases short, with 11 bases between. This CDR3 is built from 11 residues. The DNA for the CDR3 is TGTGCCAGCGGGCTTCGGGGTGAGCAGTTCTTC. Translating gives CASGLRGEQFF. Full variable domain (rest looked up from reference TRBV2 and TRBJ2-1): EPEVTQTPSHQVTQMGQEVILRCVPISNHLYFYWYRQILGQKVEFLVSFYNNEISEKSEIFDDQFSVERPDGSNFTLKIRSTKLEDSAMYFCASGLRGEQFFGPGTRLTVL.

The rearrangement links TRBV2 to TRBJ1-5; maybe TRBD1 (5 bases). Trimming cost V 6 bases and J 7 bases, with 13 bases left between them. This CDR3 spans 13 amino acids. Per the germline V gene, CDR1 is SNHLY and CDR2 is FYNNEI. The CDR3 bases are TGTGCCAGCAGACCAGGGATCTGGCAGCCCCAGCATTTT. Translation: CASRPGIWQPQHF.

This CDR3 reads CASSQAADTNTGELFF. The CDR3 DNA sequence: TGCGCCAGCAGCCAAGCTGCGGACACGAACACCGGGGAGCTGTTTTTT. V gene TRBV4-1 combines with J gene TRBJ2-2; maybe TRBD1 (5 bases). Between the trimmed V and J ends, which lost 1 base and 0 bases, there was a span of 9 bases. CDR3 length equals 16 residues. Germline V gene sequence: CDR1 MGHRA, CDR2 YSYEKL.

The gene calls are TRBV10-3 and TRBJ2-7; TRBD1 might be the D (5 bases). The CDR3 totals 13 residues. V was shortened by 0 bases and J by 5 bases, with 8 bases between the two germline ends. Germline loops: CDR1 ENHRY, CDR2 SYGVKD. The CDR3 protein is CAISESGRDEQYF. CDR3 sequence (DNA): TGTGCCATCAGTGAGTCGGGCAGGGACGAGCAGTACTTC.

The chain has TRBV6-1 and TRBJ2-7, with unresolved D. Trimming left V 6 bases short and J 2 bases short, with 11 bases between. The CDR3 runs 13 residues. Germline-derived CDR1 and CDR2 are MNHNS and SASEGT. Here the CDR3 DNA reads TGTGCCAGCAGCCTCGACGCCGCCTACGAGCAGTACTTC. Its protein is CASSLDAAYEQYF.

The chain employs TRBV5-4 and TRBJ2-2, with unresolved D. V shed 1 base and J shed 3 bases, with 10 bases lying between them. The CDR3 is 15 residues long. Per the germline V gene, CDR1 is SGHNT and CDR2 is YYREEE (reference sequence). CDR3 DNA: TGTGCCAGCAGCTTGTCGTGGGTAGACACCGGGGAGCTGTTTTTT. Its translation: CASSLSWVDTGELFF. Together with reference TRBV5-4 and TRBJ2-2, the CDR3 gives the full variable domain: ETGVTQSPTHLIKTRGQQVTLRCSSQSGHNTVSWYQQALGQGPQFIFQYYREEENGRGNFPPRFSGLQFPNYSSELNVNALELDDSALYLCASSLSWVDTGELFFGEGSRLTVL.

This chain links TRBV29-1 with TRBJ2-7; TRBD2 matches at 11 bases. CDR1 SQVTM and CDR2 ANQGSEA come from the germline V gene. V lost 6 bases, J lost 9 bases, and 13 bases stayed unmatched. The CDR3 covers 14 residues. For the CDR3, the DNA is TGCAGCGTACGACCCCAGGGACTAGCGGTTAGGCAGTACTTC. Translating gives CSVRPQGLAVRQYF.

The chain uses TRBV19 and TRBJ2-1, with 8 bases matching TRBD2. V trimming: 6 bases; J trimming: 9 bases; junction bases outside the gene matches: 7. Germline CDR1 LNHDA, CDR2 SQIVND (reference sequence). There are 13 residues in the CDR3. The CDR3 bases are TGTGCCAGTAGCATGACTAGCGCGGGTGAGCAGTTCTTC. Protein product: CASSMTSAGEQFF.

This sequence joins TRBV6-6 and TRBJ1-5; TRBD1 matches at 7 bases. CDR1 and CDR2 from the germline V gene are MNHNY and SVGAGI (reference sequence). V lost 7 bases, J lost 5 bases, and 11 bases stayed unmatched. The CDR3 totals 15 residues. This chain's CDR3 is CASTRTPGGDQPQHF. The CDR3 nucleotides read TGTGCCAGCACCCGGACCCCAGGGGGGGATCAGCCCCAGCATTTT.

The CDR3 sequence: CASSFRITGELFF. The CDR3 DNA reads as TGTGCCAGCAGTTTCAGGATCACCGGGGAGCTGTTTTTT. The rearrangement uses TRBV5-8 and TRBJ2-2; D ambiguous. The CDR3 is 13 residues long. Germline values: CDR1 SGHTS, CDR2 YDEGEE. Trimming removed 5 bases from V and 4 bases from J, with 9 bases in between.

This sequence joins TRBV19 and TRBJ1-1, with TRBD1 identical over 8 bases. V dropped 6 bases and J dropped 2; count of bases not matched to a gene: 5. The CDR3 contains 14 residues. Germline V CDR1 and CDR2: LNHDA, SQIVND (reference sequence). CDR3 DNA: TGTGCCAGTAGGAAAGGGACAGGTAACACTGAAGCTTTCTTT. It encodes CASRKGTGNTEAFF.

This clone has a handful of counts. The chain joins TRBV15 to TRBJ1-5, with D perhaps matching TRBD1 (6 bases). CDR3 length equals 16 residues. Germline CDR1 LNHNV, CDR2 YYDKDF (reference sequence). Trimming pared 5 bases from V and 3 bases from J, leaving 17 bases between. The CDR3 DNA reads as TGTGCCACCAGCCGCACCCCCGGACAGAACAATCAGCCCCAGCATTTT. Residues: CATSRTPGQNNQPQHF.

The CDR3 bases are TGTGCCAGCGGCCGGGGACTAGCGAGACCGAGTGCCTACGAGCAGTACTTC. It encodes CASGRGLARPSAYEQYF. This chain uses TRBV7-2 with TRBJ2-7; 10 nucleotides agree with TRBD2. The CDR3 extends over 17 amino acids. Germline-derived CDR1 and CDR2 are SGHTA and FQGNSA. J gave up 2 bases and V 8 bases, and 15 bases lay outside the gene matches.

The CDR3 here is CASSRTGANNEQFF. CDR3 DNA: TGTGCCAGCAGCCGGACAGGGGCCAACAATGAGCAGTTCTTC. The chain has TRBV5-6 and TRBJ2-1; TRBD1 agrees at 9 bases. Trimming took 4 bases from V and 5 from J; bases not matched to a gene: 4. The CDR3 sequence is 14 residues long. CDR1 and CDR2 (germline): SGHDT, YYEEEE. The entire variable domain, with the rest obtained from reference TRBV5-6 and TRBJ2-1, is as follows: DAGVTQSPTHLIKTRGQQVTLRCSPKSGHDTVSWYQQALGQGPQFIFQYYEEEERQRGNFPDRFSGHQFPNYSSELNVNALLLGDSALYLCASSRTGANNEQFFGPGTRLTVL.

The rearrangement uses TRBV6-5 and TRBJ2-2; TRBD1 or TRBD2 may be the D gene (5 bases each). Germline V gene sequence: CDR1 MNHEY, CDR2 SVGAGI. The CDR3 covers 14 residues. V was pared by 4 bases and J by 4 bases, with 10 bases between. CDR3 nucleotides: TGTGCCAGCAGTTGGGGCAGCGGCACCGGGGAGCTGTTTTTT. It translates to CASSWGSGTGELFF.

The chain uses TRBV5-1 and TRBJ2-3; a weak D match, TRBD2 (5 bases). V was clipped by 4 bases and J by 4 bases, with 13 bases between them. Germline lookup yields CDR1 SGHRS and CDR2 YFSETQ. CDR3 length: 14 amino acids. In DNA form, the CDR3 reads TGCGCCAGCAGCCCCTCGACCGGGGCAGATACGCAGTATTTT. It specifies CASSPSTGADTQYF.

The chain carries TRBV14 and TRBJ1-2; D might be TRBD1 (5 bases). Trimming took 0 bases from V and 4 from J, leaving 12 bases between them. The germline gives CDR1 SGHDN, CDR2 FVKESK. The CDR3 sequence is 15 residues long. This chain's CDR3 is CASSQDLTAVYGYTF. The CDR3 bases are TGTGCCAGCAGCCAAGATTTGACAGCCGTCTATGGCTACACCTTC.

The chain combines TRBV7-3 with TRBJ1-2; 10 nucleotides match TRBD1. Germline CDR1 SGHTA, CDR2 FQGTGA. This CDR3 is 13 amino acids long. Trimming cost V 7 bases and J 8 bases; bases outside gene matches: 7. CDR3 DNA sequence: TGTGCCAGCACCGACAGGGGGCTTGGAGGCTACACCTTC. It encodes CASTDRGLGGYTF.

This sequence joins TRBV7-9 and TRBJ2-2; D gene unclear. Trimming took off 5 bases at V and 9 bases at J, with 10 bases between the two ends. Germline CDR1 and CDR2: SEHNR and FQNEAQ (reference sequence). The CDR3 covers 12 residues. The CDR3: CASSPWGWELFF. CDR3 DNA sequence: TGTGCCAGCAGCCCTTGGGGTTGGGAGCTGTTTTTT.

The gene calls are TRBV7-6 and TRBJ1-1; D is unclear. Trimming cost V 0 bases and J 7 bases, with 12 bases left between them. The CDR3 runs to 14 residues. Germline V gene lookup returns CDR1 SGHVS and CDR2 FNYEAQ. CDR3 DNA: TGTGCCAGCAGCTTAGCTCTGGCAGCGAATGAAGCTTTCTTT. Translation gives CASSLALAANEAFF.

The chain has TRBV14 and TRBJ2-3; no clear D gene. The CDR3 contains 13 residues. Germline V lookup: CDR1 SGHDN, CDR2 FVKESK. V was pared by 2 bases and J by 4 bases, with 7 bases between. Here the CDR3 DNA reads TGTGCCAGCAGCCAATCTCTCCCAGATACGCAGTATTTT. Encoded protein: CASSQSLPDTQYF.